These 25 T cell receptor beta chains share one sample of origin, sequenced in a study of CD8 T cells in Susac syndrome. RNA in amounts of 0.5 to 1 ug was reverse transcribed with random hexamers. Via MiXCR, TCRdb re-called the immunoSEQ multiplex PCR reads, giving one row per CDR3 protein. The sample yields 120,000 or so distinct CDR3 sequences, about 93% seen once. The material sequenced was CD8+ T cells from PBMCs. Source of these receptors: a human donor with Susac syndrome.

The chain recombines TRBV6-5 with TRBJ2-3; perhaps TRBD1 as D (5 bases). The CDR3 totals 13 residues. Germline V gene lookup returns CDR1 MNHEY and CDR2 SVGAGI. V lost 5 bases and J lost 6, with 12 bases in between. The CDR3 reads CASSVQGRDTQYF. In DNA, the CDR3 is TGTGCCAGCAGTGTCCAGGGTCGGGATACGCAGTATTTT.

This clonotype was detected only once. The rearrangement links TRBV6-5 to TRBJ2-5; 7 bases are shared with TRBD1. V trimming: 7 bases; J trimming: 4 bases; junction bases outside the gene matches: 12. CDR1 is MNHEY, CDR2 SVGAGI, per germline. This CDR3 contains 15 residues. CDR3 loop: CASTNAQGKGETQYF. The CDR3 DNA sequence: TGTGCCAGCACCAACGCACAGGGGAAGGGAGAGACCCAGTACTTC.

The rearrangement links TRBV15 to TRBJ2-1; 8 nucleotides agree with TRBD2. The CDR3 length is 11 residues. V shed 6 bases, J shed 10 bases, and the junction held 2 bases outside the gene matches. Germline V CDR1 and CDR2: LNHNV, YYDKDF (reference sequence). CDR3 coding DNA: TGTGCCACCAGGGTAGCGGGAGAGCAGTTCTTC. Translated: CATRVAGEQFF. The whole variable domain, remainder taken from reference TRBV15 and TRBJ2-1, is DAMVIQNPRYQVTQFGKPVTLSCSQTLNHNVMYWYQQKSSQAPKLLFHYYDKDFNNEADTPDNFQSRRPNTSFCFLDIRSPGLGDTAMYLCATRVAGEQFFGPGTRLTVL.

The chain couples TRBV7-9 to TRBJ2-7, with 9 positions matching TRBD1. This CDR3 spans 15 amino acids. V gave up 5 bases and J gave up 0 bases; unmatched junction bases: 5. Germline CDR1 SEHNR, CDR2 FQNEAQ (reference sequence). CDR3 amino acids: CASSPRDRASYEQYF. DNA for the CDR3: TGTGCCAGCAGCCCCCGGGACAGGGCCTCCTACGAGCAGTACTTC.

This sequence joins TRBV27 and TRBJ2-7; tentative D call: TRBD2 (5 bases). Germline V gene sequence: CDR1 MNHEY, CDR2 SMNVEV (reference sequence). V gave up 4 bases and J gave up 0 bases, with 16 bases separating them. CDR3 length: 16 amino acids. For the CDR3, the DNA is TGTGCCAGCAGTTCCCTCGGGCTAGAGGGCTCCTACGAGCAGTACTTC. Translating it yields CASSSLGLEGSYEQYF.

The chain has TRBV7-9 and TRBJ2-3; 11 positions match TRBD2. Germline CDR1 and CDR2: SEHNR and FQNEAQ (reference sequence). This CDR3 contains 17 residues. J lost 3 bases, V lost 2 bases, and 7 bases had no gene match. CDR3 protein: CASSLSTSGVLTDTQYF. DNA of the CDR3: TGTGCCAGCAGCTTATCGACTAGCGGGGTCTTAACAGATACGCAGTATTTT.

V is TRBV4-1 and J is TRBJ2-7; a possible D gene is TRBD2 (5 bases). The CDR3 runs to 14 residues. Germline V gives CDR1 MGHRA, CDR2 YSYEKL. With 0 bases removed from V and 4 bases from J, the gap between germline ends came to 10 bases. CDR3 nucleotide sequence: TGCGCCAGCAGCCAAGAGCTTAGAGGGTACGAGCAGTACTTC. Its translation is CASSQELRGYEQYF.

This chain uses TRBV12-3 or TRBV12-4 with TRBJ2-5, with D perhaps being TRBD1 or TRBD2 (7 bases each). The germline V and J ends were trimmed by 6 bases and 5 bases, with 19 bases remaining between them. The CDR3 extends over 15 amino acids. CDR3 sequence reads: CASRDQGGSRETQYF. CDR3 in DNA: TGTGCCAGCAGGGACCAGGGGGGGAGCCGGGAGACCCAGTACTTC.

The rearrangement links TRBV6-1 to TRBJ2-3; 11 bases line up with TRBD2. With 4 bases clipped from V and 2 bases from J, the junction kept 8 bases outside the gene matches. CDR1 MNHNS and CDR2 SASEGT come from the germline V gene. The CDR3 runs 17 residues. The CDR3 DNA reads TGTGCCAGCAGTGGATCCATAGCGGGGGGGACCACAGATACGCAGTATTTT. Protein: CASSGSIAGGTTDTQYF.

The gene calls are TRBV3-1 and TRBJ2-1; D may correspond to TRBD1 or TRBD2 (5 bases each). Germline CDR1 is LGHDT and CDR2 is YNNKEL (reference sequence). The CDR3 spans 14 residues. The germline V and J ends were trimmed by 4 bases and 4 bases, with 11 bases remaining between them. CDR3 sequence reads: CASSRGTGYNEQFF. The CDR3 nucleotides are TGTGCCAGCAGCCGAGGGACCGGTTACAATGAGCAGTTCTTC.

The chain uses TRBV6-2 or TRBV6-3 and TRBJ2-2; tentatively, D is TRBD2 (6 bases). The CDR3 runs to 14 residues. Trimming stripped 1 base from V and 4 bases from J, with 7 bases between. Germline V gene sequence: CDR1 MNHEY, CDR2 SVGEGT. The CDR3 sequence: CASSYWRGTGELFF. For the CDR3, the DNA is TGTGCCAGCAGTTACTGGCGGGGCACCGGGGAGCTGTTTTTT.

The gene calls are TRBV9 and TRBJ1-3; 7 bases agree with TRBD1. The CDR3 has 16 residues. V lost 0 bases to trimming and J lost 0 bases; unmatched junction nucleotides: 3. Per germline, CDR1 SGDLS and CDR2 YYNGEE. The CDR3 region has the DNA TGTGCCAGCAGCGTAGGAGGGGGCAGCTCTGGAAACACCATATATTTT. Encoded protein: CASSVGGGSSGNTIYF.

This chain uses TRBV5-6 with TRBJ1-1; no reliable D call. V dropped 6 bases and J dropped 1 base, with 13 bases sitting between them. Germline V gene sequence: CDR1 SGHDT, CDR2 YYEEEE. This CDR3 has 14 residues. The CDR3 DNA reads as TGTGCCAGCAACATTCTTGCGGGGAACACTGAAGCTTTCTTT. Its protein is CASNILAGNTEAFF.

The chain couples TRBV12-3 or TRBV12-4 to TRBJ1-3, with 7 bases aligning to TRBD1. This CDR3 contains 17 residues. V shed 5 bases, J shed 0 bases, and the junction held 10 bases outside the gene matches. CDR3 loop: CASSPGTADFSGNTIYF. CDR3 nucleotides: TGTGCCAGCAGTCCCGGGACAGCCGACTTCTCTGGAAACACCATATATTTT.

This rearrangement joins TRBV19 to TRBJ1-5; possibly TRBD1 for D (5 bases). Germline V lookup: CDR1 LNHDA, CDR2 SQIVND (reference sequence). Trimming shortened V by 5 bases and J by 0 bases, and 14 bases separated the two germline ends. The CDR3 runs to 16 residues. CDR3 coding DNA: TGTGCCAGTAGTGTTACGGACAACCATAGCAATCAGCCCCAGCATTTT. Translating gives CASSVTDNHSNQPQHF.

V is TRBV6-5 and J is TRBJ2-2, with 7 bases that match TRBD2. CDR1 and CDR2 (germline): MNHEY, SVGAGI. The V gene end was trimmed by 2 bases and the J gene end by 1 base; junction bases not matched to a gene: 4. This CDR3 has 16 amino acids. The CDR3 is CASSYRGDQNTGELFF. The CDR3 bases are TGTGCCAGCAGTTACCGGGGGGACCAGAACACCGGGGAGCTGTTTTTT.

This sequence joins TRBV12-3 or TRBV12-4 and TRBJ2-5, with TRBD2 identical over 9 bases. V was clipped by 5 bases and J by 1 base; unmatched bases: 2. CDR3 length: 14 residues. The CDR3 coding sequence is TGTGCCAGCAGTCAGACTAGCGGCCAAGAGACCCAGTACTTC. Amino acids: CASSQTSGQETQYF.

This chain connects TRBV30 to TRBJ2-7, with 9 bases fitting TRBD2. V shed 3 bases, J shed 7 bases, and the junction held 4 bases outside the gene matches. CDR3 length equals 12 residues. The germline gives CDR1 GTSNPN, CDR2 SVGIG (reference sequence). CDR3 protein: CAWSGLALEQYF. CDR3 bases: TGTGCCTGGAGCGGACTAGCGCTAGAGCAGTACTTC.

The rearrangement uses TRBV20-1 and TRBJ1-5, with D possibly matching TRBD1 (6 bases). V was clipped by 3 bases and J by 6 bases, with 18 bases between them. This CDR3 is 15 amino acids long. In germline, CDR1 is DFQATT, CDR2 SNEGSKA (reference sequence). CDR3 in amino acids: CSASLGHTEAQPQHF. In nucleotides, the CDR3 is TGCAGTGCTAGTTTGGGACATACTGAGGCTCAGCCCCAGCATTTT.

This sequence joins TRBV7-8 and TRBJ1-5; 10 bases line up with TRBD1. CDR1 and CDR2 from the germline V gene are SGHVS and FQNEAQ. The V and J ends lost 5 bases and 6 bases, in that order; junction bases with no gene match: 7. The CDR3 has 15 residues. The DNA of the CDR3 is TGTGCCAGCAGCGCTGACAGGGGGCCTAGTCAGCCCCAGCATTTT. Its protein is CASSADRGPSQPQHF.

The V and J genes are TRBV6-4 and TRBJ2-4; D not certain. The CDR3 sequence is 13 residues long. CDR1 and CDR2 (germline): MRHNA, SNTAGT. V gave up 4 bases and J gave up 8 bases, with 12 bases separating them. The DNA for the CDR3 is TGTGCCAGCAGTGTGCAAGCCAATGACATTCAGTACTTC. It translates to CASSVQANDIQYF.

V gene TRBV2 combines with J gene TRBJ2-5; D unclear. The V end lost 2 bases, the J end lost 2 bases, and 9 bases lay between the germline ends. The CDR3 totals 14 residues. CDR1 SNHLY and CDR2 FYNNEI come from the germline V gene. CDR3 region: CASSERYSQETQYF. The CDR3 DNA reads TGTGCCAGCAGTGAACGGTACAGTCAAGAGACCCAGTACTTC.

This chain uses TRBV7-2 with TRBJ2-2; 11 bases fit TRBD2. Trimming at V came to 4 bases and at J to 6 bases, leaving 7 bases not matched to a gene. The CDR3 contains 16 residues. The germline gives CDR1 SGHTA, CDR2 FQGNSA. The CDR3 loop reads CASSSLTSGAPGELFF. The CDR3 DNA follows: TGTGCCAGCAGCTCTCTGACTAGCGGGGCGCCCGGGGAGCTGTTTTTT.

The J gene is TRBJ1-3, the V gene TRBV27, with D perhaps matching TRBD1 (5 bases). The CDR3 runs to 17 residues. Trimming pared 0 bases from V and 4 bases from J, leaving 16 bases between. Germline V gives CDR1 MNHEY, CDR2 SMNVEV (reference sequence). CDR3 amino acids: CASSLSGPAVAGNTIYF. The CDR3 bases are TGTGCCAGCAGTTTATCGGGGCCCGCTGTGGCAGGAAACACCATATATTTT.

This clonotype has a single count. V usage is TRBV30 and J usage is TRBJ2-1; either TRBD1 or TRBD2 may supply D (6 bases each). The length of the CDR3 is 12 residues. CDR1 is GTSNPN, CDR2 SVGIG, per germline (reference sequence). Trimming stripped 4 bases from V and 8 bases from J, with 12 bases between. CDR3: CAWIPEGDEQFF. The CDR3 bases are TGTGCCTGGATCCCGGAGGGGGATGAGCAGTTCTTC.